The 28 T cell receptor beta chains listed next were all sequenced from one sample in a study of T cell changes during pregnancy in multiple sclerosis. TCRdb keeps only in-frame clones here, not all; method: immunoSEQ multiplex PCR. The sample consists of around 50,000 clones, just under 95% of them appearing once. The starting material was CD8+ T cells from peripheral blood mononuclear cells, obtained in the first trimester of pregnancy. These receptors all come from a female donor with multiple sclerosis, enrolled in a pregnancy study.

The rearrangement uses TRBV2 and TRBJ2-5, with 7 positions matching TRBD1. Trimming at V came to 10 bases and at J to 1 base, leaving 3 bases not matched to a gene. The CDR3 sequence is 12 residues long. CDR1 and CDR2 from the germline V gene are SNHLY and FYNNEI. The chain's CDR3 is CAKDRAQETQYF. Here the CDR3 DNA reads TGTGCCAAAGACAGGGCCCAAGAGACCCAGTACTTC.

The gene calls are TRBV5-1 and TRBJ1-2, with 7 bases matching TRBD1. This CDR3 spans 14 amino acids. The germline V gene encodes CDR1 SGHRS and CDR2 YFSETQ. The V gene end was trimmed by 4 bases and the J gene end by 8 bases; junction bases not matched to a gene: 11. The CDR3 nucleotides read TGCGCCAGCAGCCCGGACAGGTACCCACGGGGCTACACCTTC. This encodes CASSPDRYPRGYTF.

The gene calls are TRBV29-1 and TRBJ2-7; 12 positions agree with TRBD2. With 4 bases clipped from V and 7 bases from J, the junction kept 17 bases outside the gene matches. The CDR3 is 17 residues long. Germline values: CDR1 SQVTM, CDR2 ANQGSEA. CDR3 loop: CSVGGLAGWTSTREQYF. The CDR3 DNA is TGCAGCGTTGGAGGACTAGCGGGATGGACCTCTACCCGGGAGCAGTACTTC.

The V call is TRBV27, the J call TRBJ2-7, with D possibly TRBD2 on 6 matching bases. From germline, CDR1 is MNHEY and CDR2 SMNVEV (reference sequence). The CDR3 is 12 residues long. With 3 bases removed from V and 3 bases from J, the gap between germline ends came to 6 bases. The DNA of the CDR3 is TGTGCCAGCAGTTTGGGGGGCTACGAGCAGTACTTC. Protein product: CASSLGGYEQYF.

The gene calls are TRBV7-9 and TRBJ1-1; 7 bases align to TRBD1. There are 13 residues in the CDR3. The germline gives CDR1 SEHNR, CDR2 FQNEAQ (reference sequence). V shed 5 bases, J shed 4 bases, and the junction held 4 bases outside the gene matches. This chain's CDR3 is CASSEDRVTEAFF. Written as DNA, the CDR3 is TGTGCCAGCAGCGAAGACAGGGTCACTGAAGCTTTCTTT.

This chain uses TRBV9 with TRBJ2-3, with D possibly TRBD1 on 5 matching bases. Germline CDR1 SGDLS, CDR2 YYNGEE. The CDR3 sequence is 15 residues long. Trimming left V 0 bases short and J 1 base short, with 9 bases between. CDR3 DNA sequence: TGTGCCAGCAGCGTAGAGGGCAGGGGCACAGATACGCAGTATTTT. It specifies CASSVEGRGTDTQYF.

The chain joins TRBV27 to TRBJ2-7; 8 nucleotides agree with TRBD1. Unmatched junction bases numbered 9, after V lost 5 bases and J lost 6 bases. From germline, CDR1 is MNHEY and CDR2 SMNVEV (reference sequence). This CDR3 is built from 14 residues. CDR3 DNA: TGTGCCAGCAGTCCCACTACAGGGGGGAGCGAGCAGTACTTC. This gives the protein CASSPTTGGSEQYF.

The chain links TRBV30 to TRBJ1-5; the D gene is possibly TRBD1 (6 bases). Germline V gene data show CDR1 as GTSNPN and CDR2 as SVGIG (reference sequence). V was clipped by 4 bases and J by 2 bases, with 12 bases between them. This CDR3 is built from 14 residues. The CDR3 DNA is TGTGCCTGGAAAGGGCAGGGGCGCAATCAGCCCCAGCATTTT. Translating gives CAWKGQGRNQPQHF.

This sequence joins TRBV2 and TRBJ2-7; 7 bases are shared with TRBD2. This CDR3 region has 19 residues. The germline CDR1 and CDR2 sequences are SNHLY and FYNNEI. V shed 1 base, J shed 2 bases, and the junction held 17 bases outside the gene matches. CDR3: CASSEGGKDFRGSPYEQYF. CDR3 sequence (DNA): TGTGCCAGCAGTGAAGGCGGGAAAGATTTTCGCGGGAGCCCCTACGAGCAGTACTTC.

The chain couples TRBV11-2 to TRBJ2-3, with 11 bases fitting TRBD2. The CDR3 consists of 18 residues. Germline CDR1 reads SGHAT; CDR2 reads FQNNGV. Unmatched junction bases numbered 11, after V lost 5 bases and J lost 1 base. The CDR3 loop is CASSARLAGLRGTDTQYF. Here the CDR3 DNA reads TGTGCCAGCAGCGCGAGACTAGCGGGACTCAGAGGCACAGATACGCAGTATTTT. The full variable domain, its missing parts supplied by reference TRBV11-2 and TRBJ2-3, is EAGVAQSPRYKIIEKRQSVAFWCNPISGHATLYWYQQILGQGPKLLIQFQNNGVVDDSQLPKDRFSAERLKGVDSTLKIQPAKLEDSAVYLCASSARLAGLRGTDTQYFGPGTRLTVL.

The chain links TRBV27 to TRBJ2-7, with D perhaps matching TRBD1 (6 bases). The germline gives CDR1 MNHEY, CDR2 SMNVEV (reference sequence). The CDR3 contains 13 residues. V dropped 5 bases and J dropped 1 base, with 9 bases sitting between them. In DNA, the CDR3 is TGTGCCAGCAGTATCGGACAGTCCTACGAGCAGTACTTC. The encoded protein is CASSIGQSYEQYF.

J is TRBJ1-1 and V is TRBV29-1; 7 bases map to TRBD1. Germline V gene data show CDR1 as SQVTM and CDR2 as ANQGSEA. The CDR3 covers 12 residues. The CDR3 reads CEYRGLATEAFF. The CDR3 nucleotides are TGCGAGTACAGGGGATTAGCCACTGAAGCTTTCTTT.

This chain uses TRBV7-8 with TRBJ2-1; 7 nucleotides line up with TRBD1. The CDR3 extends over 12 amino acids. Germline CDR1 and CDR2: SGHVS and FQNEAQ. V lost 11 bases and J lost 5; bases outside the gene matches: 6. The DNA of the CDR3 is TGTGCCCTCAAAGGACAGGACAATGAGCAGTTCTTC. Its protein product is CALKGQDNEQFF.

This sequence joins TRBV7-9 and TRBJ1-2; the D gene is possibly TRBD1 (6 bases). CDR1 SEHNR and CDR2 FQNEAQ come from the germline V gene (reference sequence). Trimming pared 3 bases from V and 4 bases from J, leaving 12 bases between. The CDR3 runs to 14 residues. The CDR3 region is CASSFISGVYGYTF. CDR3 sequence (DNA): TGTGCCAGCAGCTTTATCTCAGGGGTCTATGGCTACACCTTC.

This chain links TRBV6-5 with TRBJ1-5; D gene ambiguous. The CDR3 consists of 13 residues. Between the trimmed V and J ends, which lost 0 bases and 5 bases, there was a span of 5 bases. CDR1 is MNHEY, CDR2 SVGAGI, per germline. This CDR3 is CASSYSGDQPQHF. The DNA of the CDR3 is TGTGCCAGCAGTTACTCAGGAGATCAGCCCCAGCATTTT.

The rearrangement links TRBV25-1 to TRBJ1-2; 10 positions match TRBD1. Germline CDR1 is MGHDK and CDR2 is SYGVNS. V gave up 9 bases and J gave up 7 bases; unmatched junction bases: 8. The CDR3 has 13 amino acids. The chain's CDR3 is CASTGTGVRGYTF. The CDR3 nucleotides read TGTGCCAGTACCGGGACAGGGGTTCGTGGCTACACCTTC.

The chain combines TRBV19 with TRBJ2-2; weak D call: TRBD2 (7 bases). Germline assignment: CDR1 LNHDA and CDR2 SQIVND (reference sequence). The CDR3 contains 15 residues. V was clipped by 3 bases and J by 4 bases, with 12 bases between them. This chain's CDR3 is CASSIGGHSTGELFF. In DNA form, the CDR3 reads TGTGCCAGTAGTATCGGGGGGCATAGCACCGGGGAGCTGTTTTTT.

About this clone: Compared with germline, one end of the junction differs, possibly owing to a read error. The CDR3 here is CTSSLLSGRNNEQFF. The CDR3 DNA follows: TGTACCAGCAGCTTATTAAGCGGGAGAAACAATGAGCAGTTCTTC. V and J are TRBV7-3 and TRBJ2-1; 8 nucleotides match TRBD2. CDR3 length: 15 residues. Germline loops: CDR1 SGHTA, CDR2 FQGTGA.

The genes are TRBV27 and TRBJ2-3; 9 bases line up with TRBD1. CDR1 is MNHEY, CDR2 SMNVEV, per germline (reference sequence). Trimming at V came to 5 bases and at J to 3 bases, leaving 6 bases not matched to a gene. The length of the CDR3 is 15 residues. DNA for the CDR3: TGTGCCAGCAGTACCCGGGACAGGGTGACAGATACGCAGTATTTT. It specifies CASSTRDRVTDTQYF.

In its sample, this clone was seen a few times. The V and J genes are TRBV7-9 and TRBJ1-5; possible D gene TRBD1, 5 bases. This CDR3 is built from 14 residues. V gave up 6 bases and J gave up 4 bases, with 13 bases separating them. Germline CDR1 is SEHNR and CDR2 is FQNEAQ (reference sequence). CDR3 nucleotide sequence: TGTGCCAGCAGGGGGCCAGGAATTAATCAGCCCCAGCATTTT. This codes for CASRGPGINQPQHF.

This chain joins TRBV6-5 and TRBJ2-1, with 13 bases identical to TRBD2. Germline V gene lookup returns CDR1 MNHEY and CDR2 SVGAGI. V lost 2 bases to trimming and J lost 9 bases; unmatched junction nucleotides: 7. The CDR3 loop spans 16 amino acids. The CDR3 protein is CASSYASGLAGLEQFF. CDR3 nucleotides: TGTGCCAGCAGTTACGCATCGGGACTAGCGGGACTTGAGCAGTTCTTC.

The chain has TRBV27 and TRBJ1-2; 8 bases align to TRBD1. V lost 3 bases, J lost 7 bases, and 10 bases stayed unmatched. This CDR3 has 15 amino acids. Per germline, CDR1 MNHEY and CDR2 SMNVEV (reference sequence). CDR3: CASSFGAGGRGGYTF. CDR3 DNA sequence: TGTGCCAGCAGTTTTGGGGCAGGGGGCAGGGGTGGCTACACCTTC.

This rearrangement joins TRBV2 to TRBJ2-7; TRBD1 matches 7 bases. The CDR3 loop spans 15 amino acids. Germline trimming cut 6 bases from V and 2 bases from J; bases unmatched to any gene: 10. Germline CDR1 and CDR2: SNHLY and FYNNEI. CDR3 bases: TGTGCCAGCAGGGATGACAGGGAAACTCCCTACGAGCAGTACTTC. Translation: CASRDDRETPYEQYF.

Only a few counts were recorded for this clone. The gene calls are TRBV27 and TRBJ2-7; possibly TRBD2 for D (5 bases). Per the germline V gene, CDR1 is MNHEY and CDR2 is SMNVEV (reference sequence). Trimming cost V 3 bases and J 6 bases, with 12 bases left between them. The CDR3 is made up of 13 amino acids. In nucleotides, the CDR3 is TGTGCCAGCAGTTTGGGTGCGGCGGGCGAGCAGTACTTC. This encodes CASSLGAAGEQYF.

This sequence joins TRBV15 and TRBJ2-1; 8 positions agree with TRBD2. The germline V gene has CDR1 LNHNV and CDR2 YYDKDF (reference sequence). The CDR3 contains 16 residues. V shed 5 bases, J shed 2 bases, and the junction held 8 bases outside the gene matches. CDR3 residues: CATSPVTSGTYNEQFF. The CDR3 nucleotides read TGTGCCACCAGCCCAGTAACTAGCGGTACCTACAATGAGCAGTTCTTC.

CDR3 bases: TGTGCCAGCTTGCAACTGGGACAGCGAACCTATGGCTACACCTTC. Its protein is CASLQLGQRTYGYTF. The chain joins TRBV6-5 to TRBJ1-2; 7 bases map to TRBD1. The CDR3 consists of 15 residues. After removal of 8 bases from V and 4 bases from J, the junction contained 13 bases not matched to a gene. Germline assignment: CDR1 MNHEY and CDR2 SVGAGI.

V is TRBV7-7 and J is TRBJ1-3, with TRBD1 as a possible D gene (6 bases). CDR3 size: 13 residues. V was shortened by 11 bases and J by 4 bases, with 15 bases between the two germline ends. Germline V gene sequence: CDR1 SSHAT, CDR2 FNYEAQ (reference sequence). Written as DNA, the CDR3 is TGTGCCCTAGGGGGGGGCCCCGGAAACACCATATATTTT. Translated, it gives CALGGGPGNTIYF.

The chain recombines TRBV5-4 with TRBJ1-2, with a tentative D call TRBD1 (5 bases). V lost 1 base, J lost 3 bases, and 13 bases lay in between. CDR1 and CDR2 (germline): SGHNT, YYREEE (reference sequence). This CDR3 comprises 15 residues. The CDR3 sequence: CASSLCGGGYYGYTF. CDR3 DNA sequence: TGTGCCAGCAGCTTGTGCGGGGGGGGGTACTATGGCTACACCTTC.